One T cell receptor (beta chain) is described in this entry. The record originates from a study of blood T cells in healthy people across ages. V lost 8 bases to trimming and J lost 6 bases, with 14 bases between them. Germline CDR1 reads MNHEY; CDR2 reads SMNVEV (reference sequence). The CDR3 runs 13 residues. The second PCR ran about 6 to 11 cycles with a sample-barcoded 5' primer and J-beta primers. TCRdb recomputed calls from the 5' RACE reads with MiXCR, one row per CDR3 protein. The sample comprises more than 800,000 distinct CDR3 sequences, more than 25% of which are singletons, and around 16% rests with the top ten.

This TCR was recovered from an elderly woman in good health. The gene calls are TRBV27 and TRBJ1-5; D gene unclear. Specimen: blood. CDR3 residues: CASWRVYGQPQHF. CDR3 in DNA: TGTGCCAGCTGGAGGGTGTACGGTCAGCCCCAGCATTTT.